This T cell receptor (beta chain) was sequenced during a study of shared clonotypes between healthy human individuals. CD8 cells regarded as naive lacked CD45RO, were positively chosen for CCR7, and omitted terminally differentiated effector memory CD45RA+ cells. The V and J ends lost 1 base and 9 bases respectively, with 4 bases between them. CDR1 and CDR2 from the germline V gene are MGHRA and YSYEKL. This CDR3 is 12 amino acids long. Execution of the assay was at deep level. The table came from immunoSEQ multiplex PCR; TCRdb's copy has only in-frame clones and leaves some out. This sample has more than 2 million clones, with 90% to 95% found just once.

The sample comprised naive CD8+ T cells from PBMCs. This receptor was identified in a man between 18 and 35 years old in good health. Some clones in this sample may be carry-over from other donors' samples. This sequence joins TRBV4-1 and TRBJ1-6; D unclear. The CDR3 spells CASSQVGSPLHF. The CDR3 coding sequence is TGCGCCAGCAGCCAAGTAGGTTCACCCCTCCACTTT.